This paragraph covers one TCR beta chain sequence. TCRdb keeps only in-frame clones here, not all; method: immunoSEQ multiplex PCR. The sample comprises tens of thousands of clones, around nine tenths of which are singletons, and approximately 0.67% rests with the top ten. This entry belongs to a study of T cell changes during pregnancy in multiple sclerosis. Germline CDR1 and CDR2: SGHNT and YYREEE (reference sequence). This CDR3 has 15 amino acids. J gave up 2 bases and V 0 bases, and 4 bases lay outside the gene matches. Sequenced material: CD4+ T cells from peripheral blood mononuclear cells, taken in the second trimester of pregnancy. The sequence derives from a female donor in good health, enrolled as a control in a pregnancy study. The chain links TRBV5-4 to TRBJ2-5; 7 nucleotides match TRBD2. In nucleotides, the CDR3 is TGTGCCAGCAGCTTGGTGACAGCGGGGCAAGAGACCCAGTACTTC. As protein: CASSLVTAGQETQYF.